This record concerns one T cell receptor (beta chain) sequence. The data are from a study of blood T cell repertoires in COVID-19. Study-wide background: Samples came from the United States, Italy and Spain, spanning acute and convalescent COVID-19. From T cells, B-cell-depleted T cells, or PBMCs came the material, which was cDNA or gDNA.

The CDR3 is 11 residues long. Trimming removed 3 bases at V and 7 bases at J, with 9 bases between. Germline loops: CDR1 DFQATT, CDR2 SNEGSKA (reference sequence). The method was immunoSEQ multiplex PCR; TCRdb's version includes in-frame clones alone and lacks a portion of them. The sample contains over 250,000 clones, about 87% of which appear only once. This TCR was recovered from a man aged 60 to 75 who had recovered from COVID-19. V and J are TRBV20-1 and TRBJ1-2; D gene uncertain. The source material was peripheral blood. The CDR3 nucleotides are TGCAGTGCTAGGGTCCGCGCTGGCTACACCTTC. Its protein product is CSARVRAGYTF.